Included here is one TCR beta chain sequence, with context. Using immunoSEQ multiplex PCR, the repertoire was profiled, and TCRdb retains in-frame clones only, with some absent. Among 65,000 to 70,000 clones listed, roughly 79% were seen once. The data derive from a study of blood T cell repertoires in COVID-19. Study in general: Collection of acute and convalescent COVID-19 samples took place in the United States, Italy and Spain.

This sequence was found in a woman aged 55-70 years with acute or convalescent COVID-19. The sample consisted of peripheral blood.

DNA of the CDR3: TGTGCCAGCAGCTTCTCACCGGGACACAACACCGGGGAGCTGTTTTTT. This codes for CASSFSPGHNTGELFF. This chain joins TRBV5-5 and TRBJ2-2; D perhaps matches TRBD1 (6 bases). This CDR3 is built from 16 residues. V lost 2 bases to trimming and J lost 2 bases, with 13 bases between them. Per germline, CDR1 SGHKS and CDR2 YYEKEE (reference sequence).